The clone carrying this T cell receptor beta chain appeared many times. Antigen specificity is unknown. The source of the sample is a study of T-cell reconstitution after alpha-beta-depleted transplantation in children. Trimming stripped 3 bases from V and 1 base from J, with 11 bases between. The germline V gene encodes CDR1 SGHRS and CDR2 YFSETQ. The CDR3 covers 14 residues. General study findings and limits: About two months after transplant, alpha-beta T cells reportedly came from several hundred expanded graft clones. Some patients showed high day-60 TCRbeta diversity, which derived from surviving recipient T cells and thymic progenitors. Once a year had passed after transplant, T-cell counts and diversity came mostly from newly produced T cells.

A library of TCRbeta sequences, prepared with unique molecular identifiers, was generated. MiXCR, run by TCRdb on the PCR reads, gives a single entry per CDR3 protein. The sample consists of 700,000 or so distinct CDR3 sequences, 10% to 15% of them appearing once. The sequence came from a girl under 10 years old with congenital amegakaryocytic thrombocytopenia, due to receive a stem cell transplant. Material: PBMCs, obtained before TCRalphabeta/CD19-depleted stem cell transplant. The V gene is TRBV5-1, the J gene TRBJ2-7; possibly TRBD2 for D (5 bases). DNA for the CDR3: TGCGCCAGCAGCTCACGGCCGGGGTCCTACGAGCAGTACTTC. This sequence encodes CASSSRPGSYEQYF.